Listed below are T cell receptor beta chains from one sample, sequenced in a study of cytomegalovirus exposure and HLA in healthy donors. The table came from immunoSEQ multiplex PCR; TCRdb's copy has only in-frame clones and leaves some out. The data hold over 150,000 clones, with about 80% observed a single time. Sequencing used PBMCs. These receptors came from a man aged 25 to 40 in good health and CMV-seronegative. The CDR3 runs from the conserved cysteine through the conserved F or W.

CDR3: CATSRDWANTEAFF; V: TRBV15
CDR3: CAWSLGQGERETQYF; V: TRBV30
CDR3: CSVPGDRGLEQYF; V: TRBV29-1
CDR3: CASSSPGQAAYEQYF; V: TRBV11-3
CDR3: CASSLTGVSYNEQFF; V: TRBV18
CDR3: CASSSRQAVVPF; V: TRBV7-9
CDR3: CASSSRTGPTYGYTF; V: TRBV27
CDR3: CASSPGLGGSGELFF; V: TRBV27
CDR3: CASMPTSGSFYEQYF; V: TRBV10-2
CDR3: CASSSDRVGNQPQHF; V: TRBV28
CDR3: CASSSTASGAYEQYF; V: TRBV5-1
CDR3: CASSLDRAGEKLFF; V: TRBV6-6
CDR3: CASSFTGTEAFF; V: TRBV7-9
CDR3: CASSLTGGAANEQFF; V: TRBV7-3
CDR3: CASSPSLAGGYYGYTF; V: TRBV28
CDR3: CASSQKTGTGFWEQYF; V: TRBV4-1
CDR3: CASSFGVGNQPQHF; V: TRBV28
CDR3: CASSTYPGTGGSNQPQHF; V: TRBV28
CDR3: CASSSRYEQYF; V: TRBV7-9
CDR3: CASSLTAKGNMNTEAFF; V: TRBV6-4
CDR3: CASVPGDRGLYGYTF; V: TRBV28
CDR3: CASTVIPGQQSGYTF; V: TRBV28
CDR3: CASSVDRGYGYTF; V: TRBV9
CDR3: CASLAGGGEQYF; V: TRBV2
CDR3: CASRAFSLNTEAFF; V: TRBV7-6
CDR3: CASSLKAEYNEQFF; V: TRBV5-4
CDR3: CASGDGLAGGYQETQYF; V: TRBV9
CDR3: CASSQGLNDNGYTF; V: TRBV4-3
CDR3: CASMDLPGGSPLHF; V: TRBV28
CDR3: CASSPERDSEFLTDTQYF; V: TRBV7-8
CDR3: CAWSLNGRRAYEQYF; V: TRBV30
CDR3: CASSPNREHYGYTF; V: TRBV18